Given below is one TCR beta chain in context. Possible read error: a much larger clone is one base away. PCR was performed a second time for about 7 to 12 cycles using a sample-barcoded 5' primer and a J-beta primer mix. TCRdb analysed the 5' RACE reads with MiXCR anew, one entry per CDR3 protein. The sample lists 350,000 to 450,000 distinct CDR3 sequences; about 55% were seen once. The data stem from a study of blood T cells in healthy people across ages. Trimming cost V 11 bases and J 7 bases, with 11 bases left between them. Germline V lookup: CDR1 MNHNY, CDR2 SVGAGI (reference sequence). The CDR3 length is 11 residues.

The clonotype was recovered from a man aged 60-69 years in good health. Sequencing used blood. The chain employs TRBV6-6 and TRBJ2-2; no firm D call. The CDR3 protein is CACTWGGELFF. The CDR3 nucleotides are TGTGCCTGCACTTGGGGCGGGGAGCTGTTTTTT.